The source of this T cell receptor (beta chain) is a study of spatial heterogeneity in lung cancer. Looking at the study overall: Within tumor regions, the number of TCR transcripts tracked closely with a T cell module score obtained from matched bulk RNA-seq. Study-level points and caveats: Higher tumor mutation counts went along with higher counts of expanded intratumoral alpha and beta TCRs. The estimate shows that only approximately 6.6% of tumor T cells were covered for alpha and around 13% for beta chains.

Germline V gives CDR1 MDHEN, CDR2 SYDVKM. This CDR3 is built from 16 residues. Trimming took off 8 bases at V and 4 bases at J, with 21 bases between the two ends. Every molecule of TCR cDNA had its own unique molecular identifier. TCRdb ran MiXCR on the 5' RACE reads and lists one entry per CDR3 protein. The sample consists of 16,000 or so distinct CDR3 sequences, around 6% of them appearing once. This clonotype was seen only a few times. The antigen remains unidentified. Regarding time point: sample taken at primary tumor resection. About 73 TRACERx patients with early, untreated non-small cell lung cancer donated samples.

The receptor was derived from a female donor with early-stage non-small cell lung cancer. J is TRBJ2-1 and V is TRBV28; tentatively, D is TRBD2 (6 bases). The input for sequencing was lung tumor tissue, taken at surgery. CDR3 bases: TGTGCCAGCCTAACGCCCGGGACTCGCGTATACAATGAGCAGTTCTTC. Translated, it gives CASLTPGTRVYNEQFF. Full variable domain (remainder filled in from reference TRBV28 and TRBJ2-1): DVKVTQSSRYLVKRTGEKVFLECVQDMDHENMFWYRQDPGLGLRLIYFSYDVKMKEKGDIPEGYSVSREKKERFSLILESASTNQTSMYLCASLTPGTRVYNEQFFGPGTRLTVL.